The 7 T cell receptor beta chains in this list originate from one sample, sequenced in a study of beta chain features in type 1 diabetes. Their cognate antigens are unknown. Investigators reverse transcribed all isolated RNA, so they sequenced expressed TCRB transcripts. Profiling relied on immunoSEQ multiplex PCR, and the TCRdb table lists in-frame clones only, not all of them. The sample includes a few hundred thousand clones, roughly 9.8% seen only once; the top ten take 0.55% to 0.75%. Study results and limitations: Shortening that was moderate but significant affected the TCRB CDR3s of Type 1 diabetes patients in all four CD4+ subsets.

Material for sequencing was central memory CD4+ T cells from blood. These receptor sequences come from a man aged 30 to 45 with type 1 diabetes.

In its sample, this clone was seen a few times. This chain links TRBV19 with TRBJ2-7; 7 bases are a match to TRBD2. J was trimmed by 3 bases and V by 5 bases; bases with no gene match: 7. This CDR3 contains 14 residues. Germline V gene sequence: CDR1 LNHDA, CDR2 SQIVND (reference sequence). The chain's CDR3 is CASSPPGLVYEQYF. The CDR3 coding sequence is TGTGCCAGTAGTCCCCCTGGACTAGTCTACGAGCAGTACTTC.

This clone has a handful of counts. The chain combines TRBV7-3 with TRBJ2-3; 8 nucleotides align to TRBD2. Per the germline V gene, CDR1 is SGHTA and CDR2 is FQGTGA. V dropped 3 bases and J dropped 3; count of bases not matched to a gene: 2. The CDR3 consists of 14 residues. The chain's CDR3 is CASSLRLATDTQYF. CDR3 nucleotides: TGTGCCAGCAGCTTGAGACTAGCGACAGATACGCAGTATTTT.

A few counts support this clone. The chain links TRBV27 to TRBJ2-5, with D perhaps TRBD1 (6 bases). The germline CDR1 and CDR2 sequences are MNHEY and SMNVEV (reference sequence). Trimming cost V 6 bases and J 5 bases, with 13 bases left between them. The CDR3 is 13 residues long. As DNA, the CDR3 is TGTGCCAGCAGAGTAGGGACATCCGAGACCCAGTACTTC. This codes for CASRVGTSETQYF.

Concerning this clone itself: This may come from a read error, since a much larger clone is one base off. The chain carries TRBV2 and TRBJ2-5, with D unresolved. Trimming left V 5 bases short and J 5 bases short, with 6 bases between. The germline gives CDR1 SNHLY, CDR2 FYNNEI. The CDR3 spans 11 residues. This CDR3 is CASSLRETQYF. CDR3 DNA: TGTGCCAGCAGTTTAAGGGAGACCCAGTACTTC.

The rearrangement joins TRBV5-8 to TRBJ1-5; no clear D gene. This CDR3 spans 15 amino acids. Per the germline V gene, CDR1 is SGHTS and CDR2 is YDEGEE. The V end lost 0 bases, the J end lost 2 bases, and 9 bases lay between the germline ends. The CDR3 bases are TGTGCCAGCAGCTTGGGGCGGATGGGCAATCAGCCCCAGCATTTT. Translating gives CASSLGRMGNQPQHF.

In this sample, this clone turned up a few times. J is TRBJ1-2 and V is TRBV28, with 8 bases lining up with TRBD1. V lost 2 bases and J lost 8; bases outside the gene matches: 10. Germline V gene sequence: CDR1 MDHEN, CDR2 SYDVKM. This CDR3 region has 15 residues. The CDR3 spells CASSLMDRATGGYTF. In DNA, the CDR3 is TGTGCCAGCAGTTTAATGGACAGGGCGACGGGAGGCTACACCTTC.

V usage is TRBV5-1 and J usage is TRBJ2-3, with D uncertain. With 2 bases removed from V and 6 bases from J, the gap between germline ends came to 13 bases. This CDR3 is 14 amino acids long. Germline CDR1 SGHRS, CDR2 YFSETQ. CDR3: CASSLEKPLDTQYF. The CDR3 DNA sequence: TGCGCCAGCAGCTTAGAAAAGCCCTTGGATACGCAGTATTTT.